The rows below give T cell receptor beta chains drawn from one sample of a study of siplizumab effects on memory and regulatory T cells. Here immunoSEQ multiplex PCR was the method, and the copy in TCRdb shows in-frame clones only, minus some. The data show around 120,000 clones, approximately 94% seen once. Specimen: non-Treg CD4+ T cells sorted from blood. The receptors come from a human donor in good health. Each CDR3 is given with its conserved first and last residue. A D gene is named only where the DNA matches it firmly.

d_gene	v_gene	j_gene	CDR3aa
NA	TRBV7-2	TRBJ2-1	CASSQTANSYNEQFF
TRBD2	TRBV11-2	TRBJ2-1	CASSLAQGLAGYNEQFF
NA	TRBV7-9	TRBJ2-2	CASSTYLGRRNTGELFF
TRBD1	TRBV7-3	TRBJ2-3	CASRTGRTDTQYF
NA	TRBV5-6	TRBJ1-3	CASSAEQGKGTIYF
NA	TRBV30	TRBJ2-3	CAWKAVTDTQYF
NA	TRBV6-5	TRBJ1-3	CASRTLQGNGNTIYF
NA	TRBV14	TRBJ2-7	CASSPPTRGYEQYF
NA	TRBV5-1	TRBJ2-1	CASSLGRASNEQFF
NA	TRBV6-6	TRBJ1-2	CASSPSDQNYGYTF
NA	TRBV7-3	TRBJ2-3	CASSPGLKPPNF
NA	TRBV6-4	TRBJ1-4	CASSVYPNEKLFF
NA	TRBV6-5	TRBJ2-7	CASRGLEQYF
NA	TRBV6-5	TRBJ2-4	CASAPTVAAKNIQYF
TRBD1	TRBV27	TRBJ1-6	CASSLGQASYNSPLHF
TRBD1	TRBV2	NA	CASSESRDRDEQYF
TRBD2	TRBV7-6	TRBJ2-7	CASSLGLAGGDEQYF
TRBD1	TRBV11-2	TRBJ1-5	CASSHGQGSQPQHF
NA	TRBV2	TRBJ2-5	CASSDGGRETQYF
NA	TRBV4-1	TRBJ2-3	CASSQTSYPPTQYF
NA	TRBV6-5	TRBJ1-4	CASSRGNEKLFF
TRBD1	TRBV7-9	TRBJ1-5	CASSSQGDQPQHF
TRBD1	TRBV6-1	TRBJ2-1	CASSRQGRGDEQFF
TRBD2	TRBV7-9	TRBJ2-2	CASSSGTSSATGELFF
NA	TRBV5-6	TRBJ1-4	CASSFWAAATNEKLFF
TRBD1	TRBV6-6	TRBJ2-7	CASSRQGATYEQYF
TRBD2	TRBV11-2	TRBJ2-7	CASSRTSGGREQYF